This T cell receptor (beta chain) was captured in a study of shared clonotypes between healthy human individuals. The ends were cut back, 1 base at V and 3 bases at J, with 9 bases in the middle. The CDR3 is made up of 14 amino acids. The germline V gene has CDR1 SGHRS and CDR2 YFSETQ. The assay was carried out at the deep level. The authors' processing: ImmunoSEQ supplied junction-only sequences lacking quality scores, so filtering was different. Only in-frame clones appear in the TCRdb table, and some are missing; sequencing was by immunoSEQ multiplex PCR. V, J and clone size are those of that table, while D and trimming were read from the DNA. The sample holds around 430,000 clones, 70% to 80% seen once. Study outcomes and limitations: Apart from blood, nothing was sampled; tissue repertoires likely differ.

This clone was picked up one time. Its antigen is not identified. The rearrangement joins TRBV5-1 to TRBJ2-3; D not certain. The specimen was PBMCs. The clonotype comes from a middle-aged woman in good health. Some clones in this sample may be carry-over from other donors' samples. The CDR3 DNA sequence: TGCGCCAGCAGCTTGATCTCCCCTACAGATACGCAGTATTTT. Encoded protein: CASSLISPTDTQYF. The full variable domain, with the rest looked up from reference TRBV5-1 and TRBJ2-3, is KAGVTQTPRYLIKTRGQQVTLSCSPISGHRSVSWYQQTPGQGLQFLFEYFSETQRNKGNFPGRFSGRQFSNSRSEMNVSTLELGDSALYLCASSLISPTDTQYFGPGTRLTVL.